A single sample is the source of the 12 T cell receptor beta chains below, sequenced in a study of OX40 agonist ivuxolimab in advanced cancers. Using immunoSEQ multiplex PCR, the repertoire was profiled, and TCRdb retains in-frame clones only, with some absent. Among under 150,000 clones, 75% to 90% were seen once, and the ten largest hold under 0.7%. The sequences come from CD4+ or CD8+ T cells sorted from blood, collected in a trial of the OX40 agonist ivuxolimab. The receptors come from an adult with an advanced solid tumor such as melanoma, head and neck, liver or kidney cancer.

Here the CDR3 DNA reads TGTGCCAGCAGTTCCCCGGGACAGGGGGACACCATATATTTT. The encoded protein is CASSSPGQGDTIYF. The chain uses TRBV28 and TRBJ1-3, with 11 bases identical to TRBD1. The CDR3 contains 14 residues. V lost 4 bases to trimming and J lost 8 bases; unmatched junction nucleotides: 4. CDR1 and CDR2 from the germline V gene are MDHEN and SYDVKM.

This clone was seen once. The gene calls are TRBV30 and TRBJ1-1; TRBD1 agrees at 7 bases. The CDR3 sequence is 15 residues long. The V segment lost 5 bases and the J segment 0 bases; nucleotides outside the gene matches: 9. The germline V gene encodes CDR1 GTSNPN and CDR2 SVGIG (reference sequence). The CDR3 reads CAWSPGRGLNTEAFF. CDR3 nucleotide sequence: TGTGCCTGGTCCCCCGGGAGGGGGCTGAACACTGAAGCTTTCTTT.

This rearrangement joins TRBV7-2 to TRBJ2-1, with D hard to call. Germline values: CDR1 SGHTA, CDR2 FQGNSA. Trimming cost V 5 bases and J 4 bases, with 9 bases left between them. This CDR3 contains 13 residues. CDR3 in amino acids: CASSPRAYNEQFF. The CDR3 bases are TGTGCCAGCAGCCCCCGGGCTTACAATGAGCAGTTCTTC.

V and J are TRBV5-1 and TRBJ2-7, with D hard to call. The CDR3 runs to 17 residues. V was pared by 0 bases and J by 7 bases, with 23 bases between. Per germline, CDR1 SGHRS and CDR2 YFSETQ. CDR3 coding DNA: TGCGCCAGCAGCTTGGCCCCTTTAGGACGGGCTCCGGAAGAGCAGTACTTC. The encoded protein is CASSLAPLGRAPEEQYF.

In DNA, the CDR3 is TGTGCCAGCAGCTTAGCGGCCCTGGATACGCAGTATTTT. This gives the protein CASSLAALDTQYF. This chain links TRBV7-2 with TRBJ2-3; D unclear. This CDR3 contains 13 residues. Germline-derived CDR1 and CDR2 are SGHTA and FQGNSA. V shed 0 bases and J shed 6 bases, with 7 bases lying between them.

The gene calls are TRBV9 and TRBJ2-7; D is possibly TRBD1 (6 bases). The CDR3 covers 13 residues. V was shortened by 4 bases and J by 6 bases, with 14 bases between the two germline ends. Germline lookup yields CDR1 SGDLS and CDR2 YYNGEE. CDR3 residues: CASSTQWGREQYF. The CDR3 DNA reads TGTGCCAGCAGCACCCAGTGGGGGCGCGAGCAGTACTTC.

This rearrangement joins TRBV18 to TRBJ2-7; no clear D gene. The CDR3 runs to 11 residues. Trimming left V 6 bases short and J 0 bases short, with 3 bases between. CDR1 and CDR2 (germline): KGHSH, LQKENI. CDR3 nucleotide sequence: TGTGCCAGCTCGTTCTCCTACGAGCAGTACTTC. The encoded protein is CASSFSYEQYF.

This chain links TRBV27 with TRBJ1-1, with TRBD1 matching over 7 bases. Germline V gene data show CDR1 as MNHEY and CDR2 as SMNVEV (reference sequence). The V gene end was trimmed by 6 bases and the J gene end by 5 bases; junction bases not matched to a gene: 9. This CDR3 region has 14 residues. The CDR3, as DNA: TGTGCCAGCAGCCCGACAGGGCCGAGGACTGAAGCTTTCTTT. Translated, it gives CASSPTGPRTEAFF.

The CDR3 DNA is TGTGCCAGCAGTTGGGGGGACGGTAGGGAGCAGTACTTC. It yields the protein CASSWGDGREQYF. The chain combines TRBV2 with TRBJ2-7; weak D call: TRBD2 (6 bases). This CDR3 has 13 residues. V dropped 5 bases and J dropped 7 bases, with 15 bases sitting between them. Looked up from germline, CDR1 is SNHLY and CDR2 is FYNNEI.

V and J are TRBV9 and TRBJ2-3; D might be TRBD2 (6 bases). V was shortened by 0 bases and J by 1 base, with 9 bases between the two germline ends. This CDR3 has 15 residues. The V gene's germline CDR1 is SGDLS and CDR2 YYNGEE. CDR3 in amino acids: CASSVGQRGTDTQYF. CDR3 coding DNA: TGTGCCAGCAGCGTAGGTCAGCGGGGCACAGATACGCAGTATTTT.

The chain carries TRBV6-5 and TRBJ2-7; unclear D gene. The germline CDR1 and CDR2 sequences are MNHEY and SVGAGI. The CDR3 extends over 13 amino acids. V dropped 6 bases and J dropped 4 bases, with 13 bases sitting between them. The chain's CDR3 is CASSPGLLYEQYF. The CDR3 DNA is TGTGCCAGCAGCCCCGGGCTCCTTTACGAGCAGTACTTC.

The chain has TRBV14 and TRBJ2-3, with TRBD1 matching 9 bases. The CDR3 length is 13 residues. The junction had 10 bases not matched to a gene; V was cut back by 3 bases and J by 15 bases. The V gene's germline CDR1 is SGHDN and CDR2 FVKESK. In DNA form, the CDR3 reads TGTGCCAGCAGCCACAACTTCCCGGACAGGGGTTATTTT. It translates to CASSHNFPDRGYF. The full variable domain, with the rest looked up from reference TRBV14 and TRBJ2-3, is EAGVTQFPSHSVIEKGQTVTLRCDPISGHDNLYWYRRVMGKEIKFLLHFVKESKQDESGMPNNRFLAERTGGTYSTLKVQPAELEDSGVYFCASSHNFPDRGYFGPGTRLTVL.